The present TCR beta chain was sequenced within a study of cytomegalovirus exposure and HLA in healthy donors. V lost 3 bases and J lost 0, with 21 bases in between. The CDR3 has 19 amino acids. CDR1 and CDR2 from the germline V gene are MNHNS and SASEGT. PCR amplification relied on 60 Vbeta primers (plus 13 Jbeta primers). Libraries were prepared by immunoSEQ multiplex PCR; TCRdb keeps only in-frame clonotypes and omits some of them. Across approximately 110,000 clones, the top ten clones capture roughly 1% of the sample. The receptor's source is a man between 18 and 29 years old in good health and CMV-seronegative. The chain links TRBV6-1 to TRBJ1-5, with TRBD1 as a possible D gene (5 bases). The source material was PBMCs. The CDR3 region has the DNA TGTGCCAGCAGTGACAGGGCAATGACCCACTTGGATAGCAATCAGCCCCAGCATTTT. Amino acid sequence: CASSDRAMTHLDSNQPQHF.